This T cell receptor beta chain comes out of a study of CD8+CD57+ T cells in acquired aplastic anemia. Whole-study context: CD4+ and CD8+ cells, once sorted, gave DNA averaging roughly 3 ug.

Of note for this clonotype: Its antigen is not identified.

The CDR3 loop spans 15 amino acids. Germline assignment: CDR1 DFQATT and CDR2 SNEGSKA (reference sequence). With 3 bases clipped from V and 7 bases from J, the junction kept 11 bases outside the gene matches. Both TCR beta VDJ combination and CDR3 sequence profiling were carried out. Genomic DNA was the template for this profiling. TCRdb analysed the reads with MiXCR anew, one entry per CDR3 protein. Here the sample spans 170,000 or so distinct CDR3 sequences, roughly 50% being singletons. Broader study findings: Patients and controls shared 25 to 35 CD8+ CDR3 sequences, highly expressed in patients. Simpson's diversity of CD8+ cells was not significantly different in patients compared with controls.

Individuals selected for sequencing had exhibited CD8+CD57+ cell expansion on flow cytometry. Everyone among the patients had severe acquired aplastic anemia. Specimen: sorted CD4+, CD8+, or CD8+CD57+ T cells (not recorded which) from PBMCs. V is TRBV20-1 and J is TRBJ2-1; 8 bases align to TRBD2. This TCR was sampled from a human donor with aplastic anemia. The CDR3, as DNA: TGCAGTGCTAGTCAGTTCGGGGGACTAGAGAATGAGCAGTTCTTC. It yields the protein CSASQFGGLENEQFF.